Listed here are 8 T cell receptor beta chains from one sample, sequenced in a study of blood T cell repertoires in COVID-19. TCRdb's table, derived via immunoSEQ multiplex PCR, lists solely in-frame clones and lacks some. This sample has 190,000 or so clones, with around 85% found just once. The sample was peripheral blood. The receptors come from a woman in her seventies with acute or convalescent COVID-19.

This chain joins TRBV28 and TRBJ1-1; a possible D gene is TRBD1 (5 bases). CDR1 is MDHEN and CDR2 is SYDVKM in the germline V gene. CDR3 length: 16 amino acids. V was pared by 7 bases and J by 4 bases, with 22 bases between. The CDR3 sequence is CASTGRGVGRGTEAFF. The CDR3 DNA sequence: TGTGCCAGCACCGGTCGGGGGGTGGGGAGGGGCACTGAAGCTTTCTTT.

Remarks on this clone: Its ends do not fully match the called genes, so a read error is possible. In DNA, the CDR3 is TGTGCCGGCAGCTTAGCAGGGGGCACTGAAGCTTTCTTT. Translated: CAGSLAGGTEAFF. The chain joins TRBV11-2 to TRBJ1-1; TRBD1 matches 7 bases. Germline V lookup: CDR1 SGHAT, CDR2 FQNNGV. This CDR3 is 13 amino acids long.

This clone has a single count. The DNA for the CDR3 is TGTGCCAGCAGCCAATACAGGGATAGCACAGATACGCAGTATTTT. Encoded protein: CASSQYRDSTDTQYF. This rearrangement joins TRBV16 to TRBJ2-3; D might be TRBD1 (6 bases). Germline CDR1 reads KGHSY; CDR2 reads FQNENV. This CDR3 region has 15 residues. The ends were cut back, 1 base at V and 0 bases at J, with 8 bases in the middle.

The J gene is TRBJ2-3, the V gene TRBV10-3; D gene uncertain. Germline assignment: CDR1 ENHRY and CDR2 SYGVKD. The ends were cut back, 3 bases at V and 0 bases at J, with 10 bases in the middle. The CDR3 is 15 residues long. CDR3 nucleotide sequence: TGTGCCATCAGTGACGTCGTATCTAGCACAGATACGCAGTATTTT. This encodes CAISDVVSSTDTQYF.

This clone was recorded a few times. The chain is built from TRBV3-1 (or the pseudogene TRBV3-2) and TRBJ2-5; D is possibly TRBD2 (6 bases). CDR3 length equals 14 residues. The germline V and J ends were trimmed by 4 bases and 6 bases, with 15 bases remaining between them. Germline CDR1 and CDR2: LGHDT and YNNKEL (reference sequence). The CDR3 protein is CASSPWTNEKTQYF. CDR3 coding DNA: TGTGCCAGCAGCCCCTGGACTAACGAAAAGACCCAGTACTTC.

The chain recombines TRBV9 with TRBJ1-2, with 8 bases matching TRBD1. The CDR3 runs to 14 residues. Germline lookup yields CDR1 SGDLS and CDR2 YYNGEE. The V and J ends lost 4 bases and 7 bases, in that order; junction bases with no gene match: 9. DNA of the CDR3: TGTGCCAGCAGCACCCGGGACAGGCTTGGTGGCTACACCTTC. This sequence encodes CASSTRDRLGGYTF.

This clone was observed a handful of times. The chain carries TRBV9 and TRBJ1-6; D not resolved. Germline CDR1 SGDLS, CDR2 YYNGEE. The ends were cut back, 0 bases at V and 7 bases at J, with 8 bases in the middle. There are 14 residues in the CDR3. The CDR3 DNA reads TGTGCCAGCAGCGTAGGGCTCCCAAATTCACCCCTCCACTTT. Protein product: CASSVGLPNSPLHF.

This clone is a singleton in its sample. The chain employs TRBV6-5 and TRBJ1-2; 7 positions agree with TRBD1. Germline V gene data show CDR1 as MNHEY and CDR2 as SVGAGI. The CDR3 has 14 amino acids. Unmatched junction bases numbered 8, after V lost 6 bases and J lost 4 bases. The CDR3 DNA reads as TGTGCCAGCAGCCCCGGAGGACAGGCCTATGGCTACACCTTC. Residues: CASSPGGQAYGYTF.